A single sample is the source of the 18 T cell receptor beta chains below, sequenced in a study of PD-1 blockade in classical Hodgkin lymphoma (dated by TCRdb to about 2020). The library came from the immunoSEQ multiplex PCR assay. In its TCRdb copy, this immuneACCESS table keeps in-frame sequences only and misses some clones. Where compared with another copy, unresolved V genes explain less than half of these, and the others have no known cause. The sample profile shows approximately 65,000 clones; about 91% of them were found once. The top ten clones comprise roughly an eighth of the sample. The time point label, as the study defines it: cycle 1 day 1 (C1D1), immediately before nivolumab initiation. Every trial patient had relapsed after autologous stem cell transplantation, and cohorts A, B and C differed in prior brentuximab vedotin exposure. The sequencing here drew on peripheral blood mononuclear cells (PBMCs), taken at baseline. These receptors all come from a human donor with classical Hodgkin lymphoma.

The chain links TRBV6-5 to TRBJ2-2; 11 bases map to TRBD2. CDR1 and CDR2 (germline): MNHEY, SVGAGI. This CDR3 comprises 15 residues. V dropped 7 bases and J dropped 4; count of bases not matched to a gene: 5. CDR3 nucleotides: TGTGCCAGCACCCCCGGGACTAGCGGCACCGGGGAGCTGTTTTTT. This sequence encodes CASTPGTSGTGELFF.

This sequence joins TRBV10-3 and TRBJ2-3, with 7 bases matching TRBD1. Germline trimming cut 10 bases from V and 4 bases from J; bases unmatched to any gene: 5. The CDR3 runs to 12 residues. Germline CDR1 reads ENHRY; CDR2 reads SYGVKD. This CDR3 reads CATTGRADTQYF. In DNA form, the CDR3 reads TGTGCCACGACAGGGCGTGCAGATACGCAGTATTTT.

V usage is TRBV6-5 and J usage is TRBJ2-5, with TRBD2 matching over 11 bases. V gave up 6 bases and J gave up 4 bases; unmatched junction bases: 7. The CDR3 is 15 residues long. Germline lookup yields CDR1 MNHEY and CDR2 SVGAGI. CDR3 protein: CASRHLAGGSETQYF. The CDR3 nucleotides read TGTGCCAGCAGGCATCTAGCGGGGGGCTCAGAGACCCAGTACTTC.

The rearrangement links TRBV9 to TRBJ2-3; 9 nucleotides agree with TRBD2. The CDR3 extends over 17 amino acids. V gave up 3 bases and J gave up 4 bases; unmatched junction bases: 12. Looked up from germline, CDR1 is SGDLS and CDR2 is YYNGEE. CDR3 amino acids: CASSALLAGVVADTQYF. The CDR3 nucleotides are TGTGCCAGCAGCGCCCTTTTAGCGGGGGTAGTAGCAGATACGCAGTATTTT.

The CDR3 reads CASSSSNTGELFF. The CDR3 DNA follows: TGTGCCAGCAGCTCTTCGAACACCGGGGAGCTGTTTTTT. This chain connects TRBV7-2 to TRBJ2-2; D is uncertain. The CDR3 has 13 residues. Per germline, CDR1 SGHTA and CDR2 FQGNSA. V lost 4 bases and J lost 0, with 3 bases in between.

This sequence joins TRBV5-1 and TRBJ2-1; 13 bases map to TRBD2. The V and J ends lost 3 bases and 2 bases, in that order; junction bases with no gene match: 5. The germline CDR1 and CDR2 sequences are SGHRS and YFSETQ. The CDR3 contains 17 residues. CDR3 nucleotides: TGCGCCAGCAGCTATTACGGACTAGCGGGGGCCTACAATGAGCAGTTCTTC. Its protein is CASSYYGLAGAYNEQFF. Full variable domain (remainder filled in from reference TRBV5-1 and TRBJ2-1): KAGVTQTPRYLIKTRGQQVTLSCSPISGHRSVSWYQQTPGQGLQFLFEYFSETQRNKGNFPGRFSGRQFSNSRSEMNVSTLELGDSALYLCASSYYGLAGAYNEQFFGPGTRLTVL.

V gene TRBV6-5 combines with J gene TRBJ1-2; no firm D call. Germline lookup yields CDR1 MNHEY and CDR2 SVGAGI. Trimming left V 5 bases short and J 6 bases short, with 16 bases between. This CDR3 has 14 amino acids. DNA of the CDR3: TGTGCCAGCAGTCCCACTTGGGCGCGCGATGGCTACACCTTC. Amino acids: CASSPTWARDGYTF.

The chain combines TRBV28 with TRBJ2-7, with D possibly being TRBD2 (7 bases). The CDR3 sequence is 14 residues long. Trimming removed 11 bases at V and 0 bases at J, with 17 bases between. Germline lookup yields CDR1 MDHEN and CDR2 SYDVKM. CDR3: CAAEGGGSSYEQYF. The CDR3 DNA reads TGTGCCGCCGAGGGCGGGGGCAGCTCCTACGAGCAGTACTTC.

DNA for the CDR3: TGTGCCAGTAGTATTTTGCCAGCCTATAGCAATCAGCCCCAGCATTTT. Protein product: CASSILPAYSNQPQHF. This chain joins TRBV19 and TRBJ1-5; D is unclear. Germline loops: CDR1 LNHDA, CDR2 SQIVND (reference sequence). V lost 3 bases and J 0 bases, leaving 12 bases between the germline ends. This CDR3 spans 16 amino acids.

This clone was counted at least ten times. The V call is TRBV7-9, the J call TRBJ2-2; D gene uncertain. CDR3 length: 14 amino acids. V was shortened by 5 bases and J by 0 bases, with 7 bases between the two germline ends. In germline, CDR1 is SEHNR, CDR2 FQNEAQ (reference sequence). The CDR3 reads CASSPRPNTGELFF. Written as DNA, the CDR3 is TGTGCCAGCAGCCCTAGACCGAACACCGGGGAGCTGTTTTTT.

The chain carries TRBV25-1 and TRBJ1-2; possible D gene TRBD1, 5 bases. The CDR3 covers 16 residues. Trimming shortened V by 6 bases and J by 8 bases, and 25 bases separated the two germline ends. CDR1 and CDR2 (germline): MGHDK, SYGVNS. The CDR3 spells CASSAPSTVHPWGYTF. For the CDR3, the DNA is TGTGCCAGCAGCGCGCCCTCGACAGTTCACCCCTGGGGCTACACCTTC.

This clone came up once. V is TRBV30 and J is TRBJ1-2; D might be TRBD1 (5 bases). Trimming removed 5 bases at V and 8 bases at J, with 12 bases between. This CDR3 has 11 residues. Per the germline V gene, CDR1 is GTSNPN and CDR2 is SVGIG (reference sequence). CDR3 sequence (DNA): TGTGCCTGGCGACAGCTCGGCGGCTACACCTTC. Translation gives CAWRQLGGYTF.

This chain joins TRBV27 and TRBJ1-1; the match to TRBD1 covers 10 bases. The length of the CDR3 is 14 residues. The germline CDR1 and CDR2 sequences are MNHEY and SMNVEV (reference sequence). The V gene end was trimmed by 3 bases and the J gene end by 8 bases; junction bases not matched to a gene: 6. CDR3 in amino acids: CASSFGGTGVEAFF. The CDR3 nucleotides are TGTGCCAGCAGTTTTGGAGGGACAGGGGTAGAAGCTTTCTTT.

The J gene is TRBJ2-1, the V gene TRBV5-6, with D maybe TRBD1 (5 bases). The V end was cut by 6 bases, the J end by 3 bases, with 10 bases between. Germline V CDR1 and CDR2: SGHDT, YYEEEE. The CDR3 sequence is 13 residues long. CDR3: CASTRVNYNEQFF. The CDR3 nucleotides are TGTGCCAGCACCAGGGTGAACTACAATGAGCAGTTCTTC.

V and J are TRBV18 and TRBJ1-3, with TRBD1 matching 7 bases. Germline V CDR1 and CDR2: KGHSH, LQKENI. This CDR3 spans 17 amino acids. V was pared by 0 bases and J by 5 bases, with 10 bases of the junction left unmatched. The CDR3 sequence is CASSPPTSSGGRNTIYF. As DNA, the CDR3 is TGTGCCAGCTCACCACCAACATCGTCAGGGGGTAGAAACACCATATATTTT.

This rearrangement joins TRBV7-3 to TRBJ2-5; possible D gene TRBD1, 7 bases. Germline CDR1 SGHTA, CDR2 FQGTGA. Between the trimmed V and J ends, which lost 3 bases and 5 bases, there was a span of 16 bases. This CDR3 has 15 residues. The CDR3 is CASSLAGGFQETQYF. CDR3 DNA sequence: TGTGCCAGCAGCTTGGCAGGGGGGTTCCAGGAGACCCAGTACTTC.

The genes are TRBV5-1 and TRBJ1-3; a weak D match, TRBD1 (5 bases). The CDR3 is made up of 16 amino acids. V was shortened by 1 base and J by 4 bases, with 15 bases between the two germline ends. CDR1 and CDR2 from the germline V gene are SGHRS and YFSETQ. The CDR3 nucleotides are TGCGCCAGCAGCTTGTTGGGCCCAGGGTACGGAAACACCATATATTTT. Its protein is CASSLLGPGYGNTIYF.

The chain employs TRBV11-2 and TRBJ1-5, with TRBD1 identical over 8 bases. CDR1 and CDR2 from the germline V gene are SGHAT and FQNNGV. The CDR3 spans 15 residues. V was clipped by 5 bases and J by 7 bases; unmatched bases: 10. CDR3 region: CASSKRTGTHQPQHF. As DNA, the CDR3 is TGTGCCAGCAGCAAGCGGACAGGGACCCACCAGCCCCAGCATTTT.